Presented here are 30 T cell receptor beta chains from one specimen sequenced in a study of blood T cells in healthy people across ages. With a J-beta primer mix and a sample-barcoded 5' primer, a second PCR ran 7 to 11 cycles. TCRdb reanalysed the 5' RACE reads using MiXCR and keeps one entry per CDR3 protein. Of 760,000 or so distinct CDR3 sequences listed, 25% are singletons. These data are also associated with another study on T cells of mothers and their children.

The sample was blood. The receptor source for this set is a boy aged 5-17 years in good health.

In this sample, this clonotype turned up a few times. V usage is TRBV12-3 or TRBV12-4 and J usage is TRBJ2-2, with TRBD2 matching 14 bases. This CDR3 is 15 amino acids long. The trim removed 5 bases at V and 8 bases at J, leaving 4 bases unmatched. CDR3: CASSGTSGGTGELFF. Written as DNA, the CDR3 is TGTGCCAGCAGTGGGACTAGCGGGGGTACTGGGGAGCTGTTTTTT.

The chain recombines TRBV11-2 with TRBJ2-2; TRBD2 matches at 11 bases. V trimming: 3 bases; J trimming: 7 bases; junction bases outside the gene matches: 4. The CDR3 is 15 residues long. Germline assignment: CDR1 SGHAT and CDR2 FQNNGV. CDR3 in DNA: TGTGCCAGCAGCTTTAGCGGGAGGGCCAGCGGGGAGCTGTTTTTT. It is translated as CASSFSGRASGELFF.

V is TRBV7-2 and J is TRBJ2-3, with D possibly matching TRBD2 (6 bases). There are 16 residues in the CDR3. Germline V gene sequence: CDR1 SGHTA, CDR2 FQGNSA. V lost 4 bases and J 0 bases, leaving 14 bases between the germline ends. The CDR3 loop is CASSWSTSQSTDTQYF. The CDR3 DNA is TGTGCCAGCAGCTGGTCGACTAGTCAGAGCACAGATACGCAGTATTTT.

In DNA form, the CDR3 reads TGTGCCAGCAGCGCGGGACTAGCGGGGGGCCCAAGGGATGAGCAGTTCTTC. Its protein product is CASSAGLAGGPRDEQFF. This chain joins TRBV5-5 and TRBJ2-1, with 15 bases lining up with TRBD2. The CDR3 is 17 amino acids. Germline values: CDR1 SGHKS, CDR2 YYEKEE (reference sequence). V lost 4 bases and J lost 8; bases outside the gene matches: 10.

This clonotype has more than one count but fewer than ten. The genes are TRBV6-1 and TRBJ2-1; the match to TRBD2 covers 12 bases. V lost 4 bases and J lost 9; bases outside the gene matches: 10. The CDR3 spans 16 residues. In germline, CDR1 is MNHNS, CDR2 SASEGT. The CDR3 DNA reads TGTGCCAGCAGTGCTAGCGGGGGGGGCCAGCGCTCTGAGCAGTTCTTC. This codes for CASSASGGGQRSEQFF.

This clonotype was observed a handful of times. V gene TRBV12-3 or TRBV12-4 combines with J gene TRBJ2-5; no reliable D call. The V end was cut by 5 bases, the J end by 3 bases, with 13 bases between. The CDR3 runs 14 residues. The CDR3 DNA reads as TGTGCCAGCAGTAAATCGGACCTTGAAGAGACCCAGTACTTC. Translation: CASSKSDLEETQYF.

The V call is TRBV29-1, the J call TRBJ2-1; 14 nucleotides agree with TRBD2. The last part of the DNA fits TRBJ2-7 better; the J call may be wrong. Germline V gives CDR1 SQVTM, CDR2 ANQGSEA. There are 15 residues in the CDR3. The CDR3 bases are TGCAGCGTTGTGGGGACTAGCGGGAGAAACTACGAGCAGTACTTC. Its translation is CSVVGTSGRNYEQYF.

V and J are TRBV20-1 and TRBJ2-3; 7 bases fit TRBD1. This CDR3 region has 13 residues. The germline V gene encodes CDR1 DFQATT and CDR2 SNEGSKA (reference sequence). After removal of 6 bases from V and 3 bases from J, the junction contained 6 bases not matched to a gene. CDR3 sequence: CSAGDSVTDTQYF. CDR3 coding DNA: TGCAGTGCCGGGGACAGTGTGACAGATACGCAGTATTTT.

The V gene is TRBV28, the J gene TRBJ2-1; no clear D gene. The CDR3 contains 15 residues. Between the trimmed V and J ends, which lost 4 bases and 1 base, there was a span of 11 bases. The V gene's germline CDR1 is MDHEN and CDR2 SYDVKM. The CDR3 DNA reads TGTGCCAGCAGTTCGGCATCGGCATCCTACAATGAGCAGTTCTTC. It yields the protein CASSSASASYNEQFF.

The chain is built from TRBV11-2 and TRBJ2-3, with TRBD2 identical over 9 bases. The J segment lost 7 bases and the V segment lost 3 bases, leaving 11 bases of the junction unmatched. The CDR3 consists of 16 residues. Looked up from germline, CDR1 is SGHAT and CDR2 is FQNNGV. DNA of the CDR3: TGTGCCAGCAGCTTGGGTGCGGGAGGGCGCTCAAATACGCAGTATTTT. Protein product: CASSLGAGGRSNTQYF.

The table lists this clonotype with a few counts. The CDR3: CASSLDSGGRLYEQYF. The CDR3 coding sequence is TGTGCCAGCAGCTTAGATAGCGGGGGCCGACTCTACGAGCAGTACTTC. The rearrangement uses TRBV7-2 and TRBJ2-5; 9 bases match TRBD2. Judging by the DNA end, TRBJ2-7 fits better; the J call may be wrong. Germline V gene lookup returns CDR1 SGHTA and CDR2 FQGNSA. CDR3 length: 16 amino acids.

This clonotype was observed at least ten times. J is TRBJ2-5 and V is TRBV3-1; D possibly corresponds to TRBD2 (5 bases). Trimming left V 3 bases short and J 4 bases short, with 15 bases between. CDR3 size: 15 residues. The germline V gene encodes CDR1 LGHDT and CDR2 YNNKEL (reference sequence). In DNA form, the CDR3 reads TGTGCCAGCAGCCATCCCTCGGACTGGGTAGAGACCCAGTACTTC. Translating it yields CASSHPSDWVETQYF.

CDR3 residues: CASSSMGGRAYNEQFF. The CDR3 coding sequence is TGCGCCAGCAGCTCAATGGGCGGGAGGGCCTACAATGAGCAGTTCTTC. This chain links TRBV5-1 with TRBJ2-5, with TRBD2 matching 9 bases. The J call may be faulty, since TRBJ2-1 better matches the DNA end. CDR1 SGHRS and CDR2 YFSETQ come from the germline V gene. The CDR3 is 16 amino acids.

This clonotype was picked up a small number of times. This rearrangement joins TRBV19 to TRBJ2-1; 11 nucleotides line up with TRBD2. The CDR3 runs 15 residues. V trimming: 4 bases; J trimming: 4 bases; junction bases outside the gene matches: 3. The germline V gene encodes CDR1 LNHDA and CDR2 SQIVND (reference sequence). This CDR3 reads CASSTRTSGYNEQFF. CDR3 in DNA: TGTGCCAGTAGTACGAGGACTAGCGGGTACAATGAGCAGTTCTTC.

The genes are TRBV29-1 and TRBJ1-4, with 7 bases fitting TRBD1. Looked up from germline, CDR1 is SQVTM and CDR2 is ANQGSEA. This CDR3 region has 13 residues. J gave up 5 bases and V 5 bases, and 5 bases lay outside the gene matches. Here the CDR3 DNA reads TGCAGCGTTTCAGGGACAGACAATGAAAAACTGTTTTTT. As protein: CSVSGTDNEKLFF.

This clonotype was seen more than once but under ten times. This rearrangement joins TRBV15 to TRBJ2-5, with D possibly matching TRBD2 (6 bases). Between the trimmed V and J ends, which lost 0 bases and 4 bases, there was a span of 12 bases. This CDR3 region has 15 residues. Germline values: CDR1 LNHNV, CDR2 YYDKDF (reference sequence). The CDR3: CATSRDSRGGETQYF. The DNA for the CDR3 is TGTGCCACCAGCAGAGATAGCCGGGGAGGAGAGACCCAGTACTTC.

This chain connects TRBV20-1 to TRBJ1-4; D is undetermined. The CDR3 is 12 amino acids. Per germline, CDR1 DFQATT and CDR2 SNEGSKA (reference sequence). The ends were cut back, 3 bases at V and 5 bases at J, with 7 bases in the middle. Written as DNA, the CDR3 is TGCAGTGCTAGGGAGCAGAATGAAAAACTGTTTTTT. Its protein product is CSAREQNEKLFF.

The rearrangement uses TRBV5-1 and TRBJ2-7; TRBD2 matches 13 bases. The CDR3 spans 17 residues. Trimming cost V 3 bases and J 0 bases; bases outside gene matches: 6. The germline V gene has CDR1 SGHRS and CDR2 YFSETQ. CDR3 nucleotides: TGCGCCAGCAGCTGGGGACTAGCGGGGCGCTCCTCCTACGAGCAGTACTTC. Translating gives CASSWGLAGRSSYEQYF.

This clonotype was detected only a few times. One end of the junction is discordant with germline, which a read error may explain. This rearrangement joins TRBV7-7 to TRBJ2-5; the match to TRBD2 covers 7 bases. Germline CDR1 and CDR2: SSHAT and FNYEAQ (reference sequence). This CDR3 region has 17 residues. CDR3 DNA sequence: TGTGCTAGCAGCTTAAATCCGGGAGGAGAAAAACAAGAGACCCAGTACTTC. As protein: CASSLNPGGEKQETQYF.

This clonotype appeared a few times. V gene TRBV12-3 or TRBV12-4 combines with J gene TRBJ2-7; the match to TRBD1 covers 8 bases. The CDR3 length is 15 residues. J lost 0 bases, V lost 3 bases, and 4 bases had no gene match. The DNA for the CDR3 is TGTGCCAGCAGTTTCGGGACAGGCAGCTCCTACGAGCAGTACTTC. Protein sequence: CASSFGTGSSYEQYF.

This chain uses TRBV4-3 with TRBJ2-5; 11 positions match TRBD2. Germline V CDR1 and CDR2: LGHNA, YSLEER. The trim removed 4 bases at V and 5 bases at J, leaving 9 bases unmatched. The CDR3 sequence is 16 residues long. The CDR3 sequence is CASSRYSGGAVETQYF. The CDR3, as DNA: TGCGCCAGCAGCCGGTATAGCGGGGGGGCCGTGGAGACCCAGTACTTC.

This clonotype was observed a handful of times. This rearrangement joins TRBV29-1 to TRBJ2-1; TRBD2 aligns across 13 bases. Looked up from germline, CDR1 is SQVTM and CDR2 is ANQGSEA. V shed 8 bases and J 5 bases; nucleotides not matched to a gene: 9. The CDR3 extends over 15 amino acids. The CDR3 DNA reads as TGCAGCACCAGGACTAGCGGGAGAAATCACAATGAGCAGTTCTTC. As protein: CSTRTSGRNHNEQFF.

The chain links TRBV12-3 or TRBV12-4 to TRBJ1-3; D is ambiguous. With 4 bases removed from V and 7 bases from J, the gap between germline ends came to 17 bases. The CDR3 is made up of 15 amino acids. CDR3 region: CASSSRSQGGNTIYF. In DNA form, the CDR3 reads TGTGCCAGCAGTTCTAGGTCCCAAGGAGGGAACACCATATATTTT.

The V and J genes are TRBV10-3 and TRBJ2-7; 8 positions match TRBD1. With 11 bases clipped from V and 7 bases from J, the junction kept 10 bases outside the gene matches. The CDR3 is made up of 12 amino acids. Germline V CDR1 and CDR2: ENHRY, SYGVKD. CDR3 loop: CAAGQVEREQYF. The DNA for the CDR3 is TGTGCCGCGGGACAGGTGGAAAGGGAGCAGTACTTC.

The chain is built from TRBV28 and TRBJ2-2; 8 bases are a match to TRBD1. This CDR3 has 15 amino acids. Per germline, CDR1 MDHEN and CDR2 SYDVKM. V lost 5 bases, J lost 5 bases, and 7 bases stayed unmatched. The CDR3 sequence: CASSERTGRTGELFF. The CDR3 DNA sequence: TGTGCCAGCAGTGAACGGACAGGGCGAACCGGGGAGCTGTTTTTT.

This sequence joins TRBV28 and TRBJ2-5; 9 bases are a match to TRBD2. The end of the DNA aligns better with TRBJ2-7, so the J call may be wrong. The CDR3 covers 15 residues. CDR1 is MDHEN, CDR2 SYDVKM, per germline. The CDR3 region is CASSFLAGVPYEQYF. The CDR3 bases are TGTGCCAGCAGTTTCTTAGCGGGAGTCCCCTACGAGCAGTACTTC.

The V gene is TRBV6-6, the J gene TRBJ2-5; tentatively, D is TRBD1 (6 bases). The DNA matches TRBJ2-7 better at its end, which makes the J call doubtful. CDR1 is MNHNY and CDR2 is SVGAGI in the germline V gene (reference sequence). This CDR3 spans 14 amino acids. The CDR3 here is CASSSPGQFYEQYF. The CDR3 DNA sequence: TGTGCCAGCAGTTCCCCGGGACAATTCTACGAGCAGTACTTC.

This clonotype was counted a few times. J is TRBJ2-5 and V is TRBV5-6, with 9 positions matching TRBD2. This CDR3 comprises 15 residues. With V trimmed by 0 bases and J by 5 bases, 5 bases remained unmatched. Germline V gene data show CDR1 as SGHDT and CDR2 as YYEEEE. CDR3 protein: CASSLGSGSGETQYF. The CDR3 DNA sequence: TGTGCCAGCAGCTTGGGTAGCGGGAGTGGGGAGACCCAGTACTTC.

J is TRBJ1-3 and V is TRBV12-3 or TRBV12-4; D not resolved. This CDR3 comprises 16 residues. Trimming removed 6 bases at V and 0 bases at J, with 15 bases between. The CDR3 DNA reads TGTGCCAGCAGCCCCGGTCGGGCTCGCTCTGGAAACACCATATATTTT. This sequence encodes CASSPGRARSGNTIYF.

V usage is TRBV7-6 and J usage is TRBJ2-5, with D hard to call. Gene TRBJ2-7 matches the end of the DNA better, so the J call may be wrong. This CDR3 region has 14 residues. CDR1 and CDR2 (germline): SGHVS, FNYEAQ. In DNA form, the CDR3 reads TGTGCCAGCAGCTTAGGCGTACTCCCTTACGAGCAGTACTTC. Its protein is CASSLGVLPYEQYF.